Shown below are 23 T cell receptor beta chains from a single sample sequenced in a study of shared clonotypes between healthy human individuals. Repertoires were generated with immunoSEQ multiplex PCR, while TCRdb's copy carries only in-frame clones and drops some. The table has 2 million to 2.5 million clones, 80% to 95% seen once. Sequencing was carried out using naive CD4+ T cells from PBMCs. Noted subset: CD45RA+ positively selected. Receptors were obtained from a man aged 18 to 35 in good health. Some clones in this sample may be carry-over from other donors' samples.

Points on this clone: Other DNA sequences in this specimen translate into the identical CDR3. The J gene is TRBJ1-2, the V gene TRBV27, with TRBD1 as a possible D gene (5 bases). Germline V gene data show CDR1 as MNHEY and CDR2 as SMNVEV (reference sequence). This CDR3 is 13 amino acids long. V gave up 3 bases and J gave up 5 bases, with 10 bases separating them. The CDR3 sequence: CASSFRGGYGYTF. In DNA, the CDR3 is TGTGCCAGCAGTTTTAGGGGTGGGTATGGCTACACCTTC.

The chain joins TRBV4-2 to TRBJ1-5; weak D call: TRBD1 (5 bases). This CDR3 has 20 amino acids. Trimming took off 1 base at V and 0 bases at J, with 22 bases between the two ends. Germline lookup yields CDR1 LGHNA and CDR2 YNFKEQ. CDR3 loop: CASSQGGGRRSLYSNQPQHF. CDR3 bases: TGTGCCAGCAGCCAAGGGGGGGGTCGACGGAGCCTCTATAGCAATCAGCCCCAGCATTTT.

CDR3 region: CASSEARGAWGYF. The CDR3 DNA is TGTGCCAGCAGTGAAGCGAGGGGCGCTTGGGGGTATTTT. This chain joins TRBV6-1 and TRBJ2-3, with D possibly being TRBD1 or TRBD2 (5 bases each). The V gene lost 0 bases and the J gene lost 14 bases, with 15 bases spanning the gap. The CDR3 has 13 residues. Germline lookup yields CDR1 MNHNS and CDR2 SASEGT.

V gene TRBV30 combines with J gene TRBJ2-2; 7 nucleotides align to TRBD1. This CDR3 spans 12 amino acids. Germline V CDR1 and CDR2: GTSNPN, SVGIG (reference sequence). Trimming cost V 5 bases and J 6 bases; bases outside gene matches: 3. CDR3: CAWGQESGELFF. CDR3 nucleotide sequence: TGTGCCTGGGGACAGGAATCCGGGGAGCTGTTTTTT.

The J gene is TRBJ2-7, the V gene TRBV27; D not resolved. Germline V lookup: CDR1 MNHEY, CDR2 SMNVEV (reference sequence). The CDR3 totals 16 residues. Deletions cut 1 base from V and 1 base from J, with 14 bases between. This chain's CDR3 is CASSLLPQVGSYEQYF. CDR3 DNA sequence: TGTGCCAGCAGTTTATTACCCCAGGTCGGGTCCTACGAGCAGTACTTC.

The chain links TRBV5-1 to TRBJ2-7; D is uncertain. In germline, CDR1 is SGHRS, CDR2 YFSETQ. CDR3 length: 14 residues. The V gene lost 7 bases and the J gene lost 1 base, with 15 bases spanning the gap. In DNA form, the CDR3 reads TGCGCCAGCGCCCGAGGTGGCGATTCCTACGAGCAGTACTTC. Amino acids: CASARGGDSYEQYF.

This chain joins TRBV2 and TRBJ2-3; D unresolved. Deletions cut 5 bases from V and 6 bases from J, with 12 bases between. CDR1 is SNHLY and CDR2 is FYNNEI in the germline V gene. The CDR3 length is 13 residues. The DNA of the CDR3 is TGTGCCAGCAGTCCACCCTCGGATGATACGCAGTATTTT. This sequence encodes CASSPPSDDTQYF.

The chain uses TRBV5-8 and TRBJ2-7; the D gene is possibly TRBD1 (6 bases). The CDR3 length is 13 residues. Germline lookup yields CDR1 SGHTS and CDR2 YDEGEE. V dropped 2 bases and J dropped 6 bases, with 12 bases sitting between them. The CDR3 DNA reads as TGTGCCAGCAGCTTTTGGGGGCCAAGCGAGCAGTACTTC. It yields the protein CASSFWGPSEQYF. Filled out from reference TRBV5-8 and TRBJ2-7, the complete variable domain reads EAGVTQSPTHLIKTRGQQATLRCSPISGHTSVYWYQQALGLGLQFLLWYDEGEERNRGNFPPRFSGRQFPNYSSELNVNALELEDSALYLCASSFWGPSEQYFGPGTRLTVT.

This chain connects TRBV27 to TRBJ1-2, with 9 nucleotides matching TRBD1. Per germline, CDR1 MNHEY and CDR2 SMNVEV (reference sequence). V trimming: 0 bases; J trimming: 8 bases; junction bases outside the gene matches: 16. The CDR3 length is 18 residues. The CDR3 is CASSLSAPGTGIERGYTF. CDR3 nucleotides: TGTGCCAGCAGTTTATCCGCACCCGGGACAGGGATCGAGAGGGGCTACACCTTC.

V and J are TRBV28 and TRBJ2-3, with D tentatively TRBD2 (5 bases). Trimming pared 5 bases from V and 5 bases from J, leaving 8 bases between. CDR3 length: 12 residues. The germline V gene encodes CDR1 MDHEN and CDR2 SYDVKM. CDR3 residues: CASSRGIDTQYF. The CDR3 DNA reads TGTGCCAGCAGTCGAGGGATAGATACGCAGTATTTT.

The chain combines TRBV6-7 with TRBJ1-1; D is ambiguous. TRBV6-7 is labeled an ORF, and its function is uncertain. Trimming removed 2 bases from V and 1 base from J, with 11 bases in between. CDR3 size: 15 residues. CDR3: CASSYPDFTNTEAFF. The CDR3 region has the DNA TGTGCCAGCAGTTACCCGGATTTTACGAACACTGAAGCTTTCTTT.

The V call is TRBV7-2, the J call TRBJ2-7; a possible D gene is TRBD2 (6 bases). Between the trimmed V and J ends, which lost 2 bases and 3 bases, there was a span of 11 bases. The V gene's germline CDR1 is SGHTA and CDR2 FQGNSA. The CDR3 extends over 14 amino acids. The CDR3 is CASSLYQAGYEQYF. The CDR3 DNA is TGTGCCAGCAGCTTATATCAAGCGGGCTACGAGCAGTACTTC.

CDR3 loop: CATSRRTGGPYEQYF. The DNA for the CDR3 is TGTGCCACCAGCAGGAGGACAGGGGGCCCCTACGAGCAGTACTTC. The rearrangement joins TRBV15 to TRBJ2-7; 11 nucleotides match TRBD1. The CDR3 is 15 amino acids. Per the germline V gene, CDR1 is LNHNV and CDR2 is YYDKDF (reference sequence). The V and J ends lost 3 bases and 2 bases, in that order; junction bases with no gene match: 3.

This clone has just one count. V usage is TRBV27 and J usage is TRBJ2-7; D unresolved. Germline CDR1 reads MNHEY; CDR2 reads SMNVEV (reference sequence). V lost 5 bases and J lost 2, with 19 bases in between. This CDR3 has 16 residues. CDR3 nucleotides: TGTGCCAGCAGTCCCCGGGCCGAGCTGCCCCCCTACGAGCAGTACTTC. Translating it yields CASSPRAELPPYEQYF.

The CDR3 DNA sequence: TGCGCCAGATCCTGGGGGGTTAGCGACGAGCAGTACTTC. Its protein product is CARSWGVSDEQYF. The rearrangement joins TRBV5-1 to TRBJ2-7, with a weak D call TRBD2 (6 bases). The germline V gene has CDR1 SGHRS and CDR2 YFSETQ. Trimming removed 8 bases from V and 5 bases from J, with 17 bases in between. The CDR3 totals 13 residues.

The chain couples TRBV19 to TRBJ2-1; possible D gene TRBD2, 5 bases. The CDR3 totals 14 residues. V gave up 9 bases and J gave up 10 bases, with 22 bases separating them. CDR1 and CDR2 (germline): LNHDA, SQIVND (reference sequence). The CDR3 here is CASEPSSFGSEQFF. The CDR3 region has the DNA TGTGCCAGCGAGCCTAGCAGCTTTGGGTCGGAGCAGTTCTTC.

This chain uses TRBV18 with TRBJ2-3, with 8 nucleotides matching TRBD1. This CDR3 is built from 14 residues. The V and J ends lost 3 bases and 5 bases, in that order; junction bases with no gene match: 4. Germline CDR1 KGHSH, CDR2 LQKENI. CDR3 residues: CASSPTGGQDTQYF. DNA of the CDR3: TGTGCCAGCTCACCCACAGGGGGTCAAGATACGCAGTATTTT.

Remarks on this clone: Other DNA sequences in this sample translate to the same CDR3. The chain links TRBV7-2 to TRBJ2-5; the D is unclear. V was pared by 1 base and J by 3 bases, with 6 bases between. The CDR3 extends over 13 amino acids. Looked up from germline, CDR1 is SGHTA and CDR2 is FQGNSA. The CDR3 protein is CASSLGQKETQYF. As DNA, the CDR3 is TGTGCCAGCAGCTTAGGGCAGAAAGAGACCCAGTACTTC. Variable domain in full (rest from reference TRBV7-2 and TRBJ2-5): GAGVSQSPSNKVTEKGKDVELRCDPISGHTALYWYRQSLGQGLEFLIYFQGNSAPDKSGLPSDRFSAERTGGSVSTLTIQRTQQEDSAVYLCASSLGQKETQYFGPGTRLLVL.

The CDR3 is CASSLGAGTRSDTQYF. In DNA, the CDR3 is TGTGCCAGCAGCTTAGGGGCCGGGACTAGGTCAGATACGCAGTATTTT. The V gene is TRBV13, the J gene TRBJ2-3, with 8 bases fitting TRBD2. There are 16 residues in the CDR3. Looked up from germline, CDR1 is PRHDT and CDR2 is FYEKMQ (reference sequence). J lost 4 bases, V lost 0 bases, and 6 bases had no gene match.

This clone was seen only once. The chain recombines TRBV10-3 with TRBJ1-3; D unresolved. CDR3 size: 11 residues. Germline CDR1 reads ENHRY; CDR2 reads SYGVKD. V lost 6 bases and J 7 bases, leaving 7 bases between the germline ends. This chain's CDR3 is CAIRPQNTIYF. CDR3 nucleotides: TGTGCCATCAGACCACAGAACACCATATATTTT.

This chain links TRBV28 with TRBJ1-2; 8 bases fit TRBD1. CDR1 and CDR2 from the germline V gene are MDHEN and SYDVKM. Trimming at V came to 6 bases and at J to 0 bases, leaving 6 bases not matched to a gene. The CDR3 spans 15 residues. CDR3 region: CASSGGTGANYGYTF. The DNA of the CDR3 is TGTGCCAGCAGCGGCGGGACAGGAGCTAACTATGGCTACACCTTC.

The chain joins TRBV28 to TRBJ2-1; 7 positions match TRBD1. Germline V gene sequence: CDR1 MDHEN, CDR2 SYDVKM. The CDR3 is made up of 15 amino acids. V gave up 6 bases and J gave up 4 bases; unmatched junction bases: 9. The CDR3 protein is CASSPYRGRYNEQFF. As DNA, the CDR3 is TGTGCCAGCAGCCCCTACAGGGGCCGATACAATGAGCAGTTCTTC. Combining the CDR3 with reference TRBV28 and TRBJ2-1 gives the whole variable domain DVKVTQSSRYLVKRTGEKVFLECVQDMDHENMFWYRQDPGLGLRLIYFSYDVKMKEKGDIPEGYSVSREKKERFSLILESASTNQTSMYLCASSPYRGRYNEQFFGPGTRLTVL.

The rearrangement joins TRBV6-4 to TRBJ2-3; the match to TRBD2 covers 11 bases. This CDR3 is built from 17 residues. The germline CDR1 and CDR2 sequences are MRHNA and SNTAGT. V lost 2 bases and J lost 4; bases outside the gene matches: 8. The CDR3, as DNA: TGTGCCAGCAGTGACCCCGGGACTAGCGGCCCCCCAGATACGCAGTATTTT. Protein: CASSDPGTSGPPDTQYF.